This T cell receptor (beta chain) was sequenced during a study of blood T cell repertoires in COVID-19. At the level of the study: The analysed material was cDNA or gDNA that came from T cells, B-cell-depleted T cells, or PBMCs.

Trimming removed 5 bases at V and 3 bases at J, with 4 bases between. The CDR3 spans 10 residues. The germline gives CDR1 DFQATT, CDR2 SNEGSKA (reference sequence). Data came from immunoSEQ multiplex PCR; TCRdb stores just in-frame clones and leaves some out. Of hundreds of thousands of clones in the sample, about 85% were seen once. This chain connects TRBV20-1 to TRBJ2-5; D not certain. The sequencing sample was made of PBMCs or T cells enriched from blood (not recorded which). The origin of this receptor is a woman in her twenties or thirties who had been exposed to COVID-19. CDR3 residues: CSAREETQYF. Here the CDR3 DNA reads TGCAGTGCTCGCGAAGAGACCCAGTACTTC.